This T cell receptor beta chain was sequenced during a study of T cells in women clearing cervical HPV infection. Study outcomes and limitations: Repertoire richness, not evenness, was significantly elevated in CIN3+ cases versus controls. Unknown T-cell numbers per sample may underlie the richness differences.

immunoSEQ multiplex PCR used an average of roughly 1,300 ng genomic DNA. Clones were read by immunoSEQ multiplex PCR, and TCRdb kept only the in-frame ones, dropping some. In all, the sample yields tens of thousands of clones. Comments on this clone: What it binds is unknown. The CDR3 extends 3 residues past the end of the read, so its final part is completed from the germline J gene.

CDR3 length: 18 residues. CDR1 SGHVS and CDR2 FQNEAQ come from the germline V gene. V lost 3 bases, J lost 7 bases, and 20 bases stayed unmatched. Cervical HPV DNA detected by MY09/MY11 PCR, typed by dot-blot. This TCR was recovered from a woman between 18 and 70 years old with a cervical HPV16 infection that either progressed to CIN3+ or cleared (not recorded which). This rearrangement joins TRBV7-8 to TRBJ2-5, with 7 bases aligning to TRBD2. The sample consisted of blood buffy coat. The CDR3 protein is CASSFGRALTSERVTQYF. The DNA read from the CDR3 is TGTGCCAGCAGCTTTGGCAGGGCCCTCACTAGCGAGAGAGTGACC.